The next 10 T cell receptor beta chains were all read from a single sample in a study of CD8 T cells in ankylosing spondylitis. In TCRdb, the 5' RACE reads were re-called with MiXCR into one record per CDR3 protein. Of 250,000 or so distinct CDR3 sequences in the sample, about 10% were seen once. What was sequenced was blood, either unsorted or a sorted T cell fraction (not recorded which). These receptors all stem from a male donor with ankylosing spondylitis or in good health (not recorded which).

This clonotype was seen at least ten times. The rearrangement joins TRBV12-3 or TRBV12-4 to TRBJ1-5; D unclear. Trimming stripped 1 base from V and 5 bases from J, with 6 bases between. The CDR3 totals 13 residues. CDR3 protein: CASSLGSYQPQHF. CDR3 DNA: TGTGCCAGCAGTTTAGGTTCTTATCAGCCCCAGCATTTT.

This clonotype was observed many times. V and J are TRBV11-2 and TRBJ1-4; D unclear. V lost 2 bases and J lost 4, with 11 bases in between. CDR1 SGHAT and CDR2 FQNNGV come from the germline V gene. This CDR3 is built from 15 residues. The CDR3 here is CASSLHRADNEKLFF. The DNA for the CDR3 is TGTGCCAGCAGCTTACACCGGGCCGATAATGAAAAACTGTTTTTT.

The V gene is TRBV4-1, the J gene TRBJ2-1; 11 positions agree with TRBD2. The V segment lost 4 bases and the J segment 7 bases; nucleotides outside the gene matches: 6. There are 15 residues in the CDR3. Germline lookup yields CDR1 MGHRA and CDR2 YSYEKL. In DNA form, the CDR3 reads TGCGCCAGCAGCCTACCCGGGACTAGCGGAAATGAGCAGTTCTTC. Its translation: CASSLPGTSGNEQFF.

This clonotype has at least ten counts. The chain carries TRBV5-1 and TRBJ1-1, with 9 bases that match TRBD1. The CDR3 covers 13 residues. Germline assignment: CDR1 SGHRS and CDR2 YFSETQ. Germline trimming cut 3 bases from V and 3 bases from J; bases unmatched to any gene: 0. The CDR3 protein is CASSWTGDTEAFF. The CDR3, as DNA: TGCGCCAGCAGCTGGACAGGGGACACTGAAGCTTTCTTT.

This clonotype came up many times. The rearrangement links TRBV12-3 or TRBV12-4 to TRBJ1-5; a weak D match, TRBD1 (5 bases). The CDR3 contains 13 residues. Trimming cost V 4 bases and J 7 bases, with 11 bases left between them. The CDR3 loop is CASSSARGQPQHF. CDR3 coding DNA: TGTGCCAGCAGTTCCGCTCGGGGCCAGCCCCAGCATTTT.

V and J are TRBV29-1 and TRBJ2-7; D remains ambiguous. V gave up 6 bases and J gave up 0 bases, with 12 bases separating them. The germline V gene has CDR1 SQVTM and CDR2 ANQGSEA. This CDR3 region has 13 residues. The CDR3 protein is CSVKMGNSYEQYF. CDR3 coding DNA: TGCAGCGTGAAGATGGGCAACTCCTACGAGCAGTACTTC.

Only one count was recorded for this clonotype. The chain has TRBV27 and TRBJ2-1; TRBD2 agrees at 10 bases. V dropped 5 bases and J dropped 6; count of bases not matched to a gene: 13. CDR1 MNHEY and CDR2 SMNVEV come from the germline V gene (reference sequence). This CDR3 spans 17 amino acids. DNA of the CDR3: TGTGCCAGCAGTCTCGGACTAGCGGAGCTGATTTCCAATGAGCAGTTCTTC. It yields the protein CASSLGLAELISNEQFF.

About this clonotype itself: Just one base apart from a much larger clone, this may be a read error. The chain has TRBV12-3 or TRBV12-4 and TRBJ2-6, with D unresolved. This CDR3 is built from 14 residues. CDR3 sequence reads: CVSSTTSGANVLTF. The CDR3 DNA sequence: TGTGTCAGCAGCACGACGTCTGGGGCCAACGTCCTGACTTTC.

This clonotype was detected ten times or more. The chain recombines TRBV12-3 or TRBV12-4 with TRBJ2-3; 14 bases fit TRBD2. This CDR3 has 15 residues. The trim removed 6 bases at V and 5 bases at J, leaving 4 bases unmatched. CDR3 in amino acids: CASRGLAGEKDTQYF. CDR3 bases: TGTGCCAGCAGGGGACTAGCGGGGGAGAAAGATACGCAGTATTTT.

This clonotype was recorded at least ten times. The CDR3 nucleotides are TGCAGCGTTGTGGGGGCGGTCTACGAGCAGTACTTC. Translation: CSVVGAVYEQYF. The chain links TRBV29-1 to TRBJ2-7; D possibly corresponds to TRBD1 (6 bases). The CDR3 has 12 amino acids. Germline V CDR1 and CDR2: SQVTM, ANQGSEA. Trimming removed 4 bases at V and 3 bases at J, with 10 bases between.